Sequencing of this T cell receptor beta chain was carried out in a study of T-cell reconstitution after alpha-beta-depleted transplantation in children. The trim removed 4 bases at V and 4 bases at J, leaving 9 bases unmatched. The CDR3 contains 16 residues. Unique molecular identifiers featured in how the TCRbeta library was prepared. TCRdb reanalysed the PCR reads using MiXCR and keeps one entry per CDR3 protein. The sample includes about 480,000 distinct CDR3 sequences, around 12% seen only once; the top ten take roughly 5.4%. Details on this clonotype: The CDR3 end shows no conserved phenylalanine or tryptophan, and so a read error is likely.

This TCR was recovered from a human donor who donated a stem cell graft to a child with combined immunodeficiency. The chain combines TRBV12-3 or TRBV12-4 with TRBJ2-5; 10 bases fit TRBD2. The source was PBMCs from the stem cell graft donor, collected from the stem cell graft. Here the CDR3 DNA reads TGTGCCAGCAGTTCCATACTAGCGGGAAGGCTAGAGACCCAGTACTAC. This sequence encodes CASSSILAGRLETQYY.